Shown below are 21 T cell receptor beta chains from a single sample sequenced in a study of response to subunit inactivated influenza vaccine. TCRdb re-called the RT-PCR reads with MiXCR, one entry per CDR3 protein. The sample holds about 190,000 distinct CDR3 sequences, approximately 15% seen once. The sequencing used CD8+ T cells sorted from PBMCs, collected roughly 5 days after vaccination. These receptors were obtained from a man in his fifties or sixties who received an inactivated influenza vaccine.

There are a few counts of this clonotype. The chain recombines TRBV11-3 with TRBJ2-1, with 9 bases aligning to TRBD2. The ends lost 4 bases at V and 1 base at J; junction bases unmatched: 20. Germline loops: CDR1 SGHNT, CDR2 YENEEA. The CDR3 extends over 21 amino acids. CDR3 amino acids: CASSSPVASGATYVSYNEQFF. The CDR3 bases are TGTGCCAGCAGCTCCCCGGTGGCTAGCGGGGCTACTTACGTATCCTACAATGAGCAGTTCTTC.

The J gene is TRBJ1-5, the V gene TRBV28, with D uncertain. Trimming took off 2 bases at V and 0 bases at J, with 5 bases between the two ends. Germline-derived CDR1 and CDR2 are MDHEN and SYDVKM. The CDR3 runs 14 residues. The CDR3 region has the DNA TGTGCCAGCAGTTTAGGGTTTAGCAATCAGCCCCAGCATTTT. This translates into CASSLGFSNQPQHF.

This chain uses TRBV12-3 or TRBV12-4 with TRBJ2-2, with TRBD2 as a possible D gene (6 bases). The CDR3 consists of 18 residues. V was pared by 7 bases and J by 4 bases, with 25 bases between. The CDR3 spells CASTPGGSGGKGTGELFF. CDR3 DNA sequence: TGTGCCAGCACTCCTGGGGGTTCGGGCGGGAAGGGCACCGGGGAGCTGTTTTTT.

Ten or more counts support this clonotype. The genes are TRBV7-9 and TRBJ2-5; D is possibly TRBD2 (5 bases). The CDR3 sequence is 14 residues long. Trimming left V 0 bases short and J 2 bases short, with 7 bases between. The germline gives CDR1 SEHNR, CDR2 FQNEAQ (reference sequence). For the CDR3, the DNA is TGTGCCAGCAGCTTAGCCGAGGGTCAAGAGACCCAGTACTTC. As protein: CASSLAEGQETQYF. Filled out from reference TRBV7-9 and TRBJ2-5, the complete variable domain reads DTGVSQNPRHKITKRGQNVTFRCDPISEHNRLYWYRQTLGQGPEFLTYFQNEAQLEKSRLLSDRFSAERPKGSFSTLEIQRTEQGDSAMYLCASSLAEGQETQYFGPGTRLLVL.

This chain uses TRBV7-2 with TRBJ2-1; D gene unclear. Germline CDR1 reads SGHTA; CDR2 reads FQGNSA. Trimming took 1 base from V and 4 from J, leaving 11 bases between them. The CDR3 loop spans 15 amino acids. The CDR3 DNA is TGTGCCAGCAGCTTAGGGGTTACTATATACAATGAGCAGTTCTTC. Its translation is CASSLGVTIYNEQFF.

This clonotype occurred many times. The chain links TRBV5-1 to TRBJ2-5, with a weak D call TRBD1 (6 bases). The CDR3 has 15 amino acids. Trimming left V 0 bases short and J 3 bases short, with 12 bases between. Germline CDR1 and CDR2: SGHRS and YFSETQ. CDR3 protein: CASSLVQGWKETQYF. The CDR3 nucleotides are TGCGCCAGCAGCTTGGTACAGGGCTGGAAAGAGACCCAGTACTTC.

The chain is built from TRBV29-1 and TRBJ2-1, with D unresolved. The V end lost 3 bases, the J end lost 2 bases, and 8 bases lay between the germline ends. Germline values: CDR1 SQVTM, CDR2 ANQGSEA. The CDR3 is made up of 13 amino acids. CDR3 sequence (DNA): TGCAGCGTTGAGGGAATTACCTACAATGAGCAGTTCTTC. Its translation: CSVEGITYNEQFF.

This clonotype was observed a handful of times. This sequence joins TRBV6-1 and TRBJ1-2; D call uncertain. The CDR3 consists of 15 residues. Per germline, CDR1 MNHNS and CDR2 SASEGT. The V end was cut by 6 bases, the J end by 3 bases, with 17 bases between. CDR3 DNA: TGTGCCAGCAGCTCTGGAAGGGCTACTTACTATGGCTACACCTTC. Protein sequence: CASSSGRATYYGYTF.

This clonotype showed up just a few times. The chain uses TRBV4-2 and TRBJ2-1, with TRBD2 matching over 7 bases. V shed 1 base and J 10 bases; nucleotides not matched to a gene: 10. Germline CDR1 and CDR2: LGHNA and YNFKEQ. This CDR3 contains 15 residues. The CDR3 reads CASSQVDGRIGEQFF. CDR3 bases: TGTGCCAGCAGCCAAGTGGACGGGAGGATAGGAGAGCAGTTCTTC.

This clonotype was observed a single time. Just one base apart from a much larger clone, this may be a read error. The chain uses TRBV4-3 and TRBJ2-7; D not certain. Germline CDR1 reads LGHNA; CDR2 reads YSLEER. This CDR3 spans 14 amino acids. The CDR3 DNA sequence: TGCGCCAGCAGTCGCGGACGTCACGGATACGAGCAGTGCTTC. It translates to CASSRGRHGYEQCF.

This clonotype was observed a handful of times. The genes are TRBV6-5 and TRBJ1-2; D is possibly TRBD1 (6 bases). The CDR3 sequence is 16 residues long. Trimming removed 0 bases at V and 3 bases at J, with 14 bases between. Germline lookup yields CDR1 MNHEY and CDR2 SVGAGI. The CDR3 region is CASSYSTQGDYYGYTF. CDR3 DNA: TGTGCCAGCAGTTACTCGACACAGGGCGATTACTATGGCTACACCTTC.

Of note for this clonotype: At one boundary the junction diverges from the germline segment, which might be a read error. The chain is built from TRBV4-2 and TRBJ2-7; no clear D gene. This CDR3 has 16 amino acids. Germline loops: CDR1 LGHNA, CDR2 YNFKEQ. CDR3 sequence reads: CAISPDHLPAQYEQYF. The CDR3 DNA reads as TGTGCCATCAGCCCTGACCATTTACCTGCGCAATACGAGCAGTACTTC.

The genes are TRBV28 and TRBJ2-7; TRBD1 matches 12 bases. With V trimmed by 3 bases and J by 5 bases, 5 bases remained unmatched. The CDR3 length is 15 residues. Germline V gives CDR1 MDHEN, CDR2 SYDVKM. CDR3 coding DNA: TGTGCCAGCAGTTTCTCGGGACAGGGGGCCCACGAGCAGTACTTC. Protein product: CASSFSGQGAHEQYF.

The chain has TRBV15 and TRBJ2-1; weak D call: TRBD2 (7 bases). The CDR3 is 15 amino acids. V shed 5 bases and J shed 4 bases, with 15 bases lying between them. Germline-derived CDR1 and CDR2 are LNHNV and YYDKDF (reference sequence). The CDR3, as DNA: TGTGCCACCAGCGGAGGGGGGGGGCCGTACAATGAGCAGTTCTTC. Encoded protein: CATSGGGGPYNEQFF.

This clonotype was detected only a few times. The chain links TRBV12-3 or TRBV12-4 to TRBJ1-4, with D possibly being TRBD1 (6 bases). Trimming cost V 4 bases and J 7 bases, with 19 bases left between them. The CDR3 covers 16 residues. DNA of the CDR3: TGTGCCAGCAGTTCTGTGGGGGACATGGCGAGTGAAAAACTGTTTTTT. This encodes CASSSVGDMASEKLFF.

The chain couples TRBV30 to TRBJ2-7; TRBD2 matches 7 bases. The CDR3 contains 14 residues. Losses at the gene ends were 3 bases for V and 3 bases for J; bases not matched to a gene: 8. The germline gives CDR1 GTSNPN, CDR2 SVGIG (reference sequence). Here the CDR3 DNA reads TGTGCCTGGAGGGGCGGCGGACTAGTCTACGAGCAGTACTTC. Translating gives CAWRGGGLVYEQYF. Supplemented by reference TRBV30 and TRBJ2-7, the full variable domain reads SQTIHQWPATLVQPVGSPLSLECTVEGTSNPNLYWYRQAAGRGLQLLFYSVGIGQISSEVPQNLSASRPQDRQFILSSKKLLLSDSGFYLCAWRGGGLVYEQYFGPGTRLTVT.

The table lists this clonotype with a few counts. CDR3 protein: CASSPGDNGGILHF. CDR3 coding DNA: TGCGCCAGCAGCCCGGGCGATAATGGGGGGATCCTCCACTTT. The chain employs TRBV4-1 and TRBJ1-6; a weak D match, TRBD1 (5 bases). CDR3 length: 14 residues. V lost 4 bases to trimming and J lost 15 bases, with 19 bases between them. The germline gives CDR1 MGHRA, CDR2 YSYEKL.

The chain is built from TRBV12-3 or TRBV12-4 and TRBJ2-7; 9 bases line up with TRBD2. Trimming took 6 bases from V and 5 from J; bases not matched to a gene: 11. This CDR3 contains 15 residues. The DNA of the CDR3 is TGTGCCAGCAGCCCCCCCCCTAGCGGGAACCACGAGCAGTACTTC. Its translation: CASSPPPSGNHEQYF.

This chain links TRBV25-1 with TRBJ2-3; the match to TRBD1 covers 12 bases. J gave up 4 bases and V 3 bases, and 5 bases lay outside the gene matches. The CDR3 is 16 amino acids. The germline gives CDR1 MGHDK, CDR2 SYGVNS. DNA of the CDR3: TGTGCCAGCAGTGAGGGGACAGGGGGCAGGTCAGATACGCAGTATTTT. This codes for CASSEGTGGRSDTQYF.

The rearrangement joins TRBV6-1 to TRBJ1-2; D is unclear. Trimming pared 0 bases from V and 4 bases from J, leaving 15 bases between. The V gene's germline CDR1 is MNHNS and CDR2 SASEGT. CDR3 length: 16 residues. Here the CDR3 DNA reads TGTGCCAGCAGTGAAGCGCTCTCGGGTCCTTTCTATGGCTACACCTTC. Protein product: CASSEALSGPFYGYTF.

This clonotype was counted ten times or more. This chain uses TRBV7-2 with TRBJ1-5; D might be TRBD1 (5 bases). Germline loops: CDR1 SGHTA, CDR2 FQGNSA. Trimming cost V 5 bases and J 6 bases, with 20 bases left between them. CDR3 length equals 16 residues. The CDR3 coding sequence is TGTGCCAGCAGCCAACTGGGGGGGGTCTTGGTTCAGCCCCAGCATTTT. This codes for CASSQLGGVLVQPQHF. The entire variable domain, with the rest obtained from reference TRBV7-2 and TRBJ1-5, is as follows: GAGVSQSPSNKVTEKGKDVELRCDPISGHTALYWYRQSLGQGLEFLIYFQGNSAPDKSGLPSDRFSAERTGGSVSTLTIQRTQQEDSAVYLCASSQLGGVLVQPQHFGDGTRLSIL.